These T cell receptor beta chains were read from a single sample in a study of T cells after yellow fever vaccination. TCRdb itself ran the 5' RACE reads through MiXCR, one entry per CDR3 protein. There are 100,000 to 150,000 distinct CDR3 sequences in the sample; roughly 9% occur only once, and roughly 43% lies in the top ten. The sample in question was CD8+ T cells sorted from PBMCs, obtained on the day of the yellow fever booster vaccination. All receptors come from a man in his late teens or twenties who received the YFV17D yellow fever vaccine. Both conserved end residues are part of each CDR3. A D gene is named only where the DNA matches it firmly. Rows give clone size only sometimes, using once, few, many, or a class for an expanded clone.

j_gene: TRBJ2-7; v_gene: TRBV7-9; abundance: -; d_gene: TRBD1; CDR3nt: TGTGCCAGCAGCCGCCGGGACAGGGAACGGTACGAGCAGTACTTC; CDR3aa: CASSRRDRERYEQYF
j_gene: TRBJ2-1; v_gene: TRBV4-1; abundance: many; d_gene: -; CDR3nt: TGCGCCAGCAGTCGCCACCGGAGTGAGCAGTTCTTC; CDR3aa: CASSRHRSEQFF
j_gene: TRBJ2-7; v_gene: TRBV21-1; abundance: few; d_gene: -; CDR3nt: TGTGCCAGCAGCAAGAAAGGGACAGCCTACGAGCAGTACTTC; CDR3aa: CASSKKGTAYEQYF
j_gene: TRBJ1-2; v_gene: TRBV7-9; abundance: few; d_gene: -; CDR3nt: TGTGCCAGCAGCCCCGAGAGGGGCGAAGTCTATGGCTACACCTTC; CDR3aa: CASSPERGEVYGYTF
j_gene: TRBJ2-5; v_gene: TRBV24-1; abundance: few; d_gene: TRBD2; CDR3nt: TGTGCCACCAGTGATGGGACTAGCGGGGAGACCCAGTACTTC; CDR3aa: CATSDGTSGETQYF
j_gene: TRBJ2-3; v_gene: TRBV25-1; abundance: few; d_gene: -; CDR3nt: TGTGCCAGCCGAGGGAAAACAAGGGCCCACGGGGGAGATACGCAGTATTTT; CDR3aa: CASRGKTRAHGGDTQYF
j_gene: TRBJ2-1; v_gene: TRBV10-2; abundance: -; d_gene: TRBD2; CDR3nt: TGCGCCAGCAGTGAGTCGGCGGGGGAGGCGGCCAACAATGAGCAGTTCTTC; CDR3aa: CASSESAGEAANNEQFF
j_gene: TRBJ2-7; v_gene: TRBV9; abundance: -; d_gene: TRBD1; CDR3nt: TGTGCCAGCAGCCCGGGACAGTTCGGCTACGAGCAGTACTTC; CDR3aa: CASSPGQFGYEQYF
j_gene: TRBJ2-7; v_gene: TRBV4-1; abundance: -; d_gene: -; CDR3nt: TGCGCCAGCAGCCAAGATTCCTTGGGCCCCTACGAGCAGTACTTC; CDR3aa: CASSQDSLGPYEQYF
j_gene: TRBJ1-2; v_gene: TRBV20-1; abundance: -; d_gene: -; CDR3nt: TGCAGTGCTAGAGATGCAGAAACTAACTATGGCTACACCTTC; CDR3aa: CSARDAETNYGYTF
j_gene: TRBJ2-7; v_gene: TRBV7-9; abundance: -; d_gene: TRBD2; CDR3nt: TGTGCCAGCAGCTTAGGAGCGGGGGGGCAAAACGAGCAGTACTTC; CDR3aa: CASSLGAGGQNEQYF
j_gene: TRBJ2-3; v_gene: TRBV27; abundance: many; d_gene: -; CDR3nt: TGTGCCAGCCGTTACACAGATACGCAGTATTTT; CDR3aa: CASRYTDTQYF
j_gene: TRBJ1-3; v_gene: TRBV7-2; abundance: -; d_gene: -; CDR3nt: TGTGCCAGCAGCCCACAGGGATGGCCCTCTGGAAACACCATATATTTT; CDR3aa: CASSPQGWPSGNTIYF
j_gene: TRBJ2-2; v_gene: TRBV11-2; abundance: many; d_gene: TRBD2; CDR3nt: TGTGCCAGCTGGGGGGGACTAGCGCTCACCGGGGAGCTGTTTTTT; CDR3aa: CASWGGLALTGELFF
j_gene: TRBJ1-2; v_gene: TRBV7-8; abundance: few; d_gene: -; CDR3nt: TGTGCCAGCAGCGGAAAACTAGTTGGCTACACCTTC; CDR3aa: CASSGKLVGYTF
j_gene: TRBJ1-1; v_gene: TRBV7-8; abundance: few; d_gene: -; CDR3nt: TGTGCCAGCAGCCTCTCAGATTTTACTGAAGCTTTCTTT; CDR3aa: CASSLSDFTEAFF